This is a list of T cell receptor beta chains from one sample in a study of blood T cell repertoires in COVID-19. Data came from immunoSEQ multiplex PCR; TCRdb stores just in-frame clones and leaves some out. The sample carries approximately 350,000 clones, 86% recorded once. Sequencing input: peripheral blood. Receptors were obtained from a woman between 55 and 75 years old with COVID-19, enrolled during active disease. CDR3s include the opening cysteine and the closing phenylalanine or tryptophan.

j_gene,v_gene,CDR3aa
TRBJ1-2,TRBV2,CASRGTDGYGYTF
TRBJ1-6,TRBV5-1,CASSLAPGQGLYNSPLHF
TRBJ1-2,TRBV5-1,CASSTFLQGASGYTF
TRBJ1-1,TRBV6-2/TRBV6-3,CASSYEAGGRNTEAFF
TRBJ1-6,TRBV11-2,CASSLGRLSSYNSPLHF
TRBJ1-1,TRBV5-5,CASSFGTGAAEAFF
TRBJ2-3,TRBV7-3,CASSPTGGYDTQYF
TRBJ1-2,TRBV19,CASSRVRDRANGYTF
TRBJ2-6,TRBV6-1,CASSERGQGGNVLTF
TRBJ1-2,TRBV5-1,CASSFDRDGYTF
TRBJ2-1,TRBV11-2,CASSQRLAGGEQFF
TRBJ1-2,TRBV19,CASSIDQRSYGYTF
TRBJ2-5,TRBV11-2,CASSARAGGQETQYF
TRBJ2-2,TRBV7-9,CASSFAPVGLYTGELFF
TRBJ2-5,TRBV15,CATSRTGGLQETQYF
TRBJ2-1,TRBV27,CASAKTAYREQFF
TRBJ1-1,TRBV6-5,CASTTPGQGASEAFF
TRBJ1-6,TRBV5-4,CASSLLQGSVNSPLHF
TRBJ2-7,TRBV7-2,CASSLVSKGAQYF
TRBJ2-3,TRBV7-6,CASSLTGSMTDTQYF
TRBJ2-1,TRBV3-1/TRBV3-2,CASSQDRGGLSYNEQFF
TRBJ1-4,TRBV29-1,CSVVFRGQGASREKLFF
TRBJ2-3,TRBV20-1,CSASAVAGSTDTQYF
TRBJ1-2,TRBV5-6,CASSRDQGASGYTF
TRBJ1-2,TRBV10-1,CASSESGAGGYTF
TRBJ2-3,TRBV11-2,CASSLSGGGDTQYF
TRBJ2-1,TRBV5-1,CASKVSASVDEQFF
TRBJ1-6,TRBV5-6,CASSLEFNWQGRFNSPLHF
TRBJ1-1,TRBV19,CASSSRPGAPTEAFF
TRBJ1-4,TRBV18,CASSPGQGNEKLFF
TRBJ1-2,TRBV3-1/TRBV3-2,CASSQNRESYGYTF
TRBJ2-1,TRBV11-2,CASRSSFSYNEQFF
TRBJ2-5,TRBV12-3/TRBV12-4,CASGGMYQETQYF
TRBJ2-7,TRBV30,CAWSSWDRGRWEQYF
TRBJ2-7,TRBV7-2,CASSLRDSLEQYF
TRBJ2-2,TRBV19,CATPGGLDTGELFF
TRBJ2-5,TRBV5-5,CASGVAGQRETQYF
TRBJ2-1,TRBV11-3,CASSLSDRAGNEQFF
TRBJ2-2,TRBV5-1,CASSETGATGELFF
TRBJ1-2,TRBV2,CASSDGGRSYGYTF
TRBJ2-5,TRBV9,CAPRCGPRETQYF
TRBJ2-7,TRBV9,CASSVGSSATEQYF
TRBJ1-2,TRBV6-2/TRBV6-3,CASSWTGSYGYTF
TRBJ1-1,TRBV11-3,CASSLRLSVWAFF
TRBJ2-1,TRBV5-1,CASSSPTGHNEQFF
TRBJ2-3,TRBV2,CASSVRDGTQYF
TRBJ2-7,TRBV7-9,CASSRDSLSYEQYF
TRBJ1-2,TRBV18,CASAEKTDPSYGYTF
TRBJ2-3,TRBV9,CASSVGGGGTDTQYF
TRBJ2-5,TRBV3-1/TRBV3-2,CASRRTSMETQYF
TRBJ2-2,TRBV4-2,CASSQDWPAGGPTGELFF
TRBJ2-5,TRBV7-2,CASRFRAEETQYF